Each of the 4 T cell receptor beta chains below was sequenced from the same sample in a study of blood T cell repertoires in COVID-19. Sequencing used immunoSEQ multiplex PCR; TCRdb keeps in-frame clones, though not all of them. The data hold about 100,000 clones, with approximately 84% observed a single time. The specimen sequenced was peripheral blood. These receptors were collected from a man in his 60s with acute or convalescent COVID-19.

The genes are TRBV5-4 and TRBJ1-1; a possible D gene is TRBD1 (5 bases). The V end was cut by 0 bases, the J end by 4 bases, with 7 bases between. From germline, CDR1 is SGHNT and CDR2 YYREEE (reference sequence). This CDR3 is built from 13 residues. CDR3 loop: CASSLDRFTEAFF. CDR3 nucleotide sequence: TGTGCCAGCAGCTTGGACAGGTTCACTGAAGCTTTCTTT.

The V and J genes are TRBV5-1 and TRBJ2-1; D is uncertain. Germline V lookup: CDR1 SGHRS, CDR2 YFSETQ. V dropped 5 bases and J dropped 9 bases, with 15 bases sitting between them. The CDR3 extends over 13 amino acids. As DNA, the CDR3 is TGCGCCAGCAGTCCCGGAGCTGAAGGTGAGCAGTTCTTC. Amino acid sequence: CASSPGAEGEQFF.

This chain joins TRBV5-6 and TRBJ2-7; D may be TRBD1 (5 bases). The V gene lost 0 bases and the J gene lost 2 bases, with 12 bases spanning the gap. There are 15 residues in the CDR3. Germline V gene lookup returns CDR1 SGHDT and CDR2 YYEEEE. The CDR3 coding sequence is TGTGCCAGCAGCTTGGGACAGTTTTCTACCTACGAGCAGTACGTC. It specifies CASSLGQFSTYEQYV.

V and J are TRBV5-6 and TRBJ1-1, with TRBD1 matching 7 bases. V lost 4 bases and J lost 0; bases outside the gene matches: 6. The CDR3 is 15 residues long. The V gene's germline CDR1 is SGHDT and CDR2 YYEEEE. CDR3 sequence reads: CASSLGQALNTEAFF. The CDR3 DNA is TGTGCCAGCAGCCTTGGACAGGCGTTGAACACTGAAGCTTTCTTT.